This TCR beta chain stems from a study of shared clonotypes between healthy human individuals. The donors were adults (healthy and HIV-negative) with no recent acute infections or vaccinations. Unsorted samples, those not sorted, used roughly 99 million PBMCs for genomic DNA. The germline CDR1 and CDR2 sequences are LNHNV and YYDKDF (reference sequence). This CDR3 comprises 15 residues. Trimming shortened V by 0 bases and J by 3 bases, and 12 bases separated the two germline ends. Several immunoSEQ plates held equal portions of the genomic DNA taken from each subset. Sequenced by immunoSEQ multiplex PCR; TCRdb stores in-frame clones only, minus some. The sample holds roughly 96,000 clones; roughly 50% are singletons and the top ten take around 16%. This clone was counted ten times or more.

Material for sequencing was PBMCs. The sequence was collected from a woman aged 40 to 49 in good health. Some clones in this sample may be carry-over from other donors' samples. The chain links TRBV15 to TRBJ2-7; D might be TRBD2 (7 bases). CDR3 sequence: CATSRDKGGSYEQYF. For the CDR3, the DNA is TGTGCCACCAGCAGAGATAAGGGGGGGAGCTACGAGCAGTACTTC. Complete variable domain (other parts from reference TRBV15 and TRBJ2-7): DAMVIQNPRYQVTQFGKPVTLSCSQTLNHNVMYWYQQKSSQAPKLLFHYYDKDFNNEADTPDNFQSRRPNTSFCFLDIRSPGLGDTAMYLCATSRDKGGSYEQYFGPGTRLTVT.